This paragraph reports one T cell receptor beta chain. What it binds is unknown. This CDR3 has 16 residues. In germline, CDR1 is SGHVS, CDR2 FQNEAQ. V dropped 2 bases and J dropped 4; count of bases not matched to a gene: 9. The data derive from a study of T cell responses to AZD1222 COVID-19 vaccine. Study results and limitations: Spike-specific TCR breadth and depth both grew after two AZD1222 doses.

The method was immunoSEQ multiplex PCR; TCRdb's version includes in-frame clones alone and lacks a portion of them. Found here are over 65,000 clones, 85% to 90% of them singletons; the top ten hold 6.9%. Timing groups of about 4 and about 12 weeks for second doses were pooled. This sample comprised peripheral blood, obtained 28 days after the second AZD1222 dose. The chain combines TRBV7-8 with TRBJ1-2, with 8 bases aligning to TRBD1. The TCR originated in an adult who received the AZD1222 COVID-19 vaccine. DNA for the CDR3: TGTGCCAGCAGCTTATTGGCAGGGGGCAGGGGCTATGGCTACACCTTC. Protein product: CASSLLAGGRGYGYTF.